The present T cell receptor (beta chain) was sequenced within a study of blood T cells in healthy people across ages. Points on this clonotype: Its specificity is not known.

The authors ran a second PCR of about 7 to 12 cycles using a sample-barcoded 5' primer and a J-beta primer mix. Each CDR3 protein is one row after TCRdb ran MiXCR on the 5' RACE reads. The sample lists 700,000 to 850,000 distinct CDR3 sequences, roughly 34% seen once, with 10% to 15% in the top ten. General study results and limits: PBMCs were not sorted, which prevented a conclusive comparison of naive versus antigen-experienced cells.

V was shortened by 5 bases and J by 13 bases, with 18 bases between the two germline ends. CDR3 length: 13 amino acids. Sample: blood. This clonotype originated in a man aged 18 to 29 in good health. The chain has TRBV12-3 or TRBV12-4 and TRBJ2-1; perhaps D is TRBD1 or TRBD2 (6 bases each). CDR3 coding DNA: TGTGCCAGCAGTCTAGGGGGGCCCCTCACCCAGTTCTTC. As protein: CASSLGGPLTQFF.